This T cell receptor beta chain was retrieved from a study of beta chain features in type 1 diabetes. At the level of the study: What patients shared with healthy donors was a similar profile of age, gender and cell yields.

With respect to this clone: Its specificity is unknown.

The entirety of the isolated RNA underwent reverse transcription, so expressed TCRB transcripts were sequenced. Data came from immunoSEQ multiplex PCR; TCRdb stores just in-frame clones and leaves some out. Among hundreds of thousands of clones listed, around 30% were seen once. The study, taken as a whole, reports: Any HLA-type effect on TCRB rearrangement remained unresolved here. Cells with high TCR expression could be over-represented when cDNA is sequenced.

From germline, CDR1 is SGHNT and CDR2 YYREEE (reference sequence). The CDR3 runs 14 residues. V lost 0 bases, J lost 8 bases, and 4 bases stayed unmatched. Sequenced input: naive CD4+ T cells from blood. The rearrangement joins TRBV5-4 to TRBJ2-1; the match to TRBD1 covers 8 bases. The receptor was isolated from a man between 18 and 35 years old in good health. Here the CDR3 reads CASSLGRGQDEQFF. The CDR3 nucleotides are TGTGCCAGCAGCTTGGGCAGGGGGCAAGATGAGCAGTTCTTC.